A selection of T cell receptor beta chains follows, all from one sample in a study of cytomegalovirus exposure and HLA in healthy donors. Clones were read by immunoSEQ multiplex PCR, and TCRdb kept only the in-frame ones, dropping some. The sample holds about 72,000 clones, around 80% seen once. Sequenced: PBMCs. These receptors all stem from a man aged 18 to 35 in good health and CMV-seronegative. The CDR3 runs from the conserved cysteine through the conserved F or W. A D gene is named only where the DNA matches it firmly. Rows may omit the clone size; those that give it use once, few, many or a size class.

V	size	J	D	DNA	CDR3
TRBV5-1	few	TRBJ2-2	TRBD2	TGCGCCAGCAGCCCCGGACTAGCGAACACCGGGGAGCTGTTTTTT	CASSPGLANTGELFF
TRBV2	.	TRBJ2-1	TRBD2	TGTGCCAGCAGCCCCGTAGCGGGGGGCTACAATGAGCAGTTCTTC	CASSPVAGGYNEQFF
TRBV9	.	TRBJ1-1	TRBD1	TGTGCCAGCAGCCCCGACAGGGTGGGTGGGTTT	CASSPDRVGGF
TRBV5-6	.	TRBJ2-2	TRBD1	TGTGCCAGCAGCTCTCTCGGGACAGGGTCAAACACCGGGGAGCTGTTTTTT	CASSSLGTGSNTGELFF
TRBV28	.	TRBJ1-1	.	TGTGCCAGCAGTTTACCGGAAGCTTTCTTT	CASSLPEAFF
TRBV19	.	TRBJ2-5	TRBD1	TGTGCCAGTAGTATGGGCACAGGGGGAAAAGAGACCCAGTACTTC	CASSMGTGGKETQYF
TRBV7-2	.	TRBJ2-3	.	TGTGCCAGCAGCTTATTTCAGAGCACAGATACGCAGTATTTT	CASSLFQSTDTQYF
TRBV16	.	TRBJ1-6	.	TGTGCCAGCAGCCAATTTGCGGGTCCCTATAATTCACCCCTCCACTTT	CASSQFAGPYNSPLHF
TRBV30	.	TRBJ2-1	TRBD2	TGTGCCTGGAGTGGCCGGGTGAGGGAGGGAGCAAGCTCCTACAATGAGCAGTTCTTC	CAWSGRVREGASSYNEQFF
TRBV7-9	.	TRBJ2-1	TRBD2	TGTGCCAGCAGCTTAGCGTATGCTTTGACTAGCGGGAGGCAAGATGAGCAGTTCTTC	CASSLAYALTSGRQDEQFF
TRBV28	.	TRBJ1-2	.	TGTGCCAGCAGTTTATTGAGCATACTGAACTATGGCTACACCTTC	CASSLLSILNYGYTF